This paragraph covers one T cell receptor beta chain sequence. Which antigen it targets is not known. Base qualities are missing; no much larger clone stands one base away. V is cut back by 4 bases and J by 4 bases, with 3 bases in the junction unmatched. For CDR1 and CDR2, the germline V gene (reference sequence) lists GTSNPN and SVGIG. The CDR3 sequence holds 13 residues, the cysteine and phenylalanine included. The CDR3 DNA has 39 bases and is translated from base 1. These data are taken from a study of blood T cell repertoires in COVID-19 (TCRdb year 2020). General notes on the study: The collaborator samples originated in the United States, Italy and Spain and spanned the acute and convalescent phases of COVID-19. The prospective study material was composed of cDNA or gDNA derived from T cells, B-cell-depleted T cells, or PBMCs. Deeply sampled blood TCRbeta repertoires from subjects exposed to, actively infected with, or recovered from COVID-19 were included in the dataset. The repertoires were released in a freely available public database meant as a resource for research on the immune response to SARS-CoV-2. Samples came from the ongoing ImmuneRACE study (first 160 participants) plus 1,254 subjects from 6 global collaborators. A de-identified subject ID, COVID-19 status, age in years and sex were almost always included in the sample metadata. HLA class I and class II types, where available, came from metadata supplied by the sample provider rather than from assay-based typing.

What the study reported, not specific to this receptor: The amount of clinical and demographic metadata varied by source and participant and was provided uncurated.

Samples from volunteer blood donors who had recovered from COVID-19 were contributed by a second Seattle source. The collaborating institutions used their own protocols to collect whole blood in K2EDTA tubes. For TCRbeta analysis, collaborator samples were shipped as frozen whole blood, as isolated PBMCs, or as DNA extracted from either sample type. TCRbeta CDR3 regions were amplified from genomic DNA using the immunoSEQ Assay, a bias-controlled multiplex PCR. The authors processed their data as follows. Nucleated cell counts per sample were estimated from amplification of reference gene primers within the assay. To quantify the absolute abundance of each unique TCRbeta CDR3 rearrangement, sequence reads were collapsed and filtered. Productive Simpson clonality was computed per sample as the square root of Simpson's diversity index over productive rearrangements. The table was pulled from immuneACCESS by TCRdb, which kept in-frame rearrangements only. Such tables lose some clones; where checked, under half of the loss comes from unresolved V genes, and the rest has no known cause. The DNA gave D and trimming, while V, J and clone size come from that table. Here the sample has some 250,000 clones; more than 75% occur a single time. Clones ranked in the top ten supply more than 2.5% of the sample.

The V and J segments used are TRBV30 and TRBJ2-1; 8 nucleotides in the junction match TRBD2. What was sequenced was peripheral blood. The clonotype was recovered from a young woman who had recovered from COVID-19. The DNA sequence is TGTGCCTGGAAGAGCGGGGGATACAATGAGCAGTTCTTC. This encodes CAWKSGGYNEQFF.